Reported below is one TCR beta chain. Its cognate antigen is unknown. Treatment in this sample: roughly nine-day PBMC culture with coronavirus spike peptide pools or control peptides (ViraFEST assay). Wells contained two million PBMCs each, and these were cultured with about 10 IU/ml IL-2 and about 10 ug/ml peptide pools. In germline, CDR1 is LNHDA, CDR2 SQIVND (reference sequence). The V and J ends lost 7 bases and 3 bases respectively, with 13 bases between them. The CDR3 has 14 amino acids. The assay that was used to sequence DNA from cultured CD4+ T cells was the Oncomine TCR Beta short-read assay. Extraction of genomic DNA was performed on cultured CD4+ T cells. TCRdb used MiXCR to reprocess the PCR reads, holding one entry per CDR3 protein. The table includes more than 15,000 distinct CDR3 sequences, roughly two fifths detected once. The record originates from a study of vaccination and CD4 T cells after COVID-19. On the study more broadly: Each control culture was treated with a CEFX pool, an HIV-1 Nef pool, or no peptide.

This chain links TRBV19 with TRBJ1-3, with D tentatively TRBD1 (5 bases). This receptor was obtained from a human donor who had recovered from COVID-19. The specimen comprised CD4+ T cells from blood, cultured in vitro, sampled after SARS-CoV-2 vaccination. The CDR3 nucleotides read TGTGCCAGTATCGCCGGGGGAGATGGAAACACCATATATTTT. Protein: CASIAGGDGNTIYF.